The clone carrying this T cell receptor beta chain was detected many times. Its antigen is undetermined. This sample was taken from a study of T cells after yellow fever vaccination. Overall study: SMART-Seq v4 Ultra Low Input served to prepare low-cell-number fractions.

Study conclusions and caveats: A weaker secondary response peaked on day 5, the primary on day 15. Reappearance after the booster was observed for most primary-vaccination clones (about 97% CD4, about 90% CD8).

Production of TCR cDNA was by 5'RACE template switching, which also added a universal primer site and UMIs. MiXCR, run by TCRdb on the 5' RACE reads, gives a single entry per CDR3 protein. The sample comprises roughly 300,000 distinct CDR3 sequences, approximately 8% of which are singletons, and roughly a sixth rests with the top ten. V gave up 1 base and J gave up 6 bases, with 5 bases separating them. CDR3 size: 12 residues. Germline V gene data show CDR1 as SGHVS and CDR2 as FNYEAQ. The TCR originated in a man aged 18 to 30 who received the YFV17D yellow fever vaccine. The sequencing used PBMCs, collected around 45 days after the first yellow fever vaccination. The chain links TRBV7-6 to TRBJ2-3; the D is unclear. The CDR3: CASSLVSDTQYF. In nucleotides, the CDR3 is TGTGCCAGCAGCTTAGTATCCGATACGCAGTATTTT.